The 21 T cell receptor beta chains in this list originate from one sample, sequenced in a study of radiation and T cells in renal cell carcinoma. The treatment denotes: treatment-naive control, cytoreductive nephrectomy. Profiling relied on immunoSEQ multiplex PCR, and the TCRdb table lists in-frame clones only, not all of them. The repertoire holds more than 15,000 clones, around three fifths seen once, with approximately 30% in the top ten. The specimen was tumor tissue, collected from a patient whose treatment was nephrectomy without radiotherapy. These receptor sequences come from a man aged 45-65 years with renal cell carcinoma.

This clone has just one count. The junction departs from the called germline gene at one end, perhaps through a read error. CDR3 DNA sequence: TGTGCCATCAGTGTTGGGGTAGGAGACAAGAACACTGAAGCTTTCTTT. Translation gives CAISVGVGDKNTEAFF. The chain couples TRBV6-6 to TRBJ1-1; D ambiguous. The CDR3 contains 16 residues. CDR1 MNHNY and CDR2 SVGAGI come from the germline V gene (reference sequence).

The chain joins TRBV2 to TRBJ2-7; tentatively, D is TRBD1 (6 bases). With 4 bases removed from V and 2 bases from J, the gap between germline ends came to 18 bases. The CDR3 spans 16 residues. Germline V gene data show CDR1 as SNHLY and CDR2 as FYNNEI. The CDR3 sequence: CASSGGRDTVTYEQYF. The CDR3 region has the DNA TGTGCCAGCAGTGGGGGCCGGGACACTGTGACCTACGAGCAGTACTTC.

The genes are TRBV9 and TRBJ2-7, with TRBD1 as a possible D gene (5 bases). This CDR3 region has 14 residues. CDR1 is SGDLS, CDR2 YYNGEE, per germline. V was cut by 0 bases and J by 4 bases, with 11 bases left in between. CDR3 sequence (DNA): TGTGCCAGCAGCGTAGGGGGCCATCCGTACGAGCAGTACTTC. Its translation is CASSVGGHPYEQYF.

This clone occurred a few times. The CDR3 is CASNGQGFNLIGEQYF. CDR3 coding DNA: TGTGCCAGCAACGGACAGGGATTTAACCTAATTGGCGAGCAGTACTTC. V is TRBV28 and J is TRBJ2-7; 8 bases match TRBD1. Trimming removed 7 bases from V and 6 bases from J; junction bases left unmatched: 17. The CDR3 has 16 residues. Germline loops: CDR1 MDHEN, CDR2 SYDVKM. The full variable domain, in which reference TRBV28 and TRBJ2-7 provide the parts outside the CDR3, is DVKVTQSSRYLVKRTGEKVFLECVQDMDHENMFWYRQDPGLGLRLIYFSYDVKMKEKGDIPEGYSVSREKKERFSLILESASTNQTSMYLCASNGQGFNLIGEQYFGPGTRLTVT.

This clone appeared once. The V call is TRBV14, the J call TRBJ1-1; tentative D call: TRBD1 (5 bases). The CDR3 runs to 14 residues. CDR1 is SGHDN, CDR2 FVKESK, per germline. Trimming removed 1 base at V and 1 base at J, with 7 bases between. The CDR3 sequence is CASSQGGWNTEAFF. The DNA for the CDR3 is TGTGCCAGCAGCCAAGGGGGCTGGAACACTGAAGCTTTCTTT.

The rearrangement uses TRBV5-1 and TRBJ2-7; a possible D gene is TRBD1 (5 bases). V lost 1 base and J 3 bases, leaving 8 bases between the germline ends. This CDR3 spans 13 amino acids. CDR1 is SGHRS and CDR2 is YFSETQ in the germline V gene. Written as DNA, the CDR3 is TGCGCCAGCAGCTTGACAGGACACTACGAGCAGTACTTC. Its translation: CASSLTGHYEQYF.

This clone came up a few times. V usage is TRBV19 and J usage is TRBJ1-1; no definite D call. Germline CDR1 and CDR2: LNHDA and SQIVND (reference sequence). V was clipped by 8 bases and J by 2 bases, with 12 bases between them. The CDR3 totals 13 residues. The CDR3, as DNA: TGTGCCAGTCTAAGGTGGGTTAACACTGAAGCTTTCTTT. Translated: CASLRWVNTEAFF.

The rearrangement uses TRBV6-6 and TRBJ2-5, with 10 nucleotides matching TRBD2. The CDR3 sequence is 15 residues long. CDR1 and CDR2 from the germline V gene are MNHNY and SVGAGI (reference sequence). With 8 bases clipped from V and 2 bases from J, the junction kept 8 bases outside the gene matches. The DNA for the CDR3 is TGTGCCAGCTGGATTCAAGCGGGAGGGCAAGAGACCCAGTACTTC. Amino acids: CASWIQAGGQETQYF.

The chain employs TRBV30 and TRBJ1-2, with D possibly matching TRBD1 (6 bases). The V end lost 2 bases, the J end lost 4 bases, and 11 bases lay between the germline ends. CDR1 is GTSNPN and CDR2 is SVGIG in the germline V gene (reference sequence). The CDR3 is made up of 13 amino acids. For the CDR3, the DNA is TGTGCCTGGAGTTATACAGGGCTCTATGGCTACACCTTC. It codes for CAWSYTGLYGYTF.

The chain carries TRBV19 and TRBJ1-4, with a weak D call TRBD1 (5 bases). This CDR3 is 15 amino acids long. Germline CDR1 reads LNHDA; CDR2 reads SQIVND (reference sequence). V lost 8 bases to trimming and J lost 7 bases, with 20 bases between them. The CDR3 bases are TGTGCCAGTGGGGGGACCCGGCGTGACTTTGAAAAACTGTTTTTT. It specifies CASGGTRRDFEKLFF. The complete variable domain, with remaining parts taken from reference TRBV19 and TRBJ1-4, reads DGGITQSPKYLFRKEGQNVTLSCEQNLNHDAMYWYRQDPGQGLRLIYYSQIVNDFQKGDIAEGYSVSREKKESFPLTVTSAQKNPTAFYLCASGGTRRDFEKLFFGSGTQLSVL.

The rearrangement uses TRBV6-6 and TRBJ2-5, with D perhaps TRBD2 (6 bases). The CDR3 runs 14 residues. CDR1 MNHNY and CDR2 SVGAGI come from the germline V gene (reference sequence). Deletions cut 6 bases from V and 1 base from J, with 12 bases between. The CDR3 coding sequence is TGTGCCAGCAGCCGGGGGACGGTCCAAGAGACCCAGTACTTC. As protein: CASSRGTVQETQYF.

J is TRBJ1-3 and V is TRBV14; D remains unclear. Germline V gene lookup returns CDR1 SGHDN and CDR2 FVKESK. The V and J ends lost 1 base and 8 bases respectively, with 6 bases between them. The CDR3 loop spans 12 amino acids. CDR3 sequence: CASSQAGYTIYF. The CDR3 nucleotides are TGTGCCAGCAGCCAAGCCGGGTACACCATATATTTT.

This clone has a single count. The chain links TRBV30 to TRBJ2-6, with TRBD2 identical over 8 bases. The V gene's germline CDR1 is GTSNPN and CDR2 SVGIG (reference sequence). V shed 1 base and J 2 bases; nucleotides not matched to a gene: 1. This CDR3 is 15 amino acids long. CDR3 in amino acids: CAWSAGGAGANVLTF. CDR3 DNA sequence: TGTGCCTGGAGTGCCGGGGGGGCTGGGGCCAACGTCCTGACTTTC.

This rearrangement joins TRBV4-3 to TRBJ1-4; the match to TRBD1 covers 9 bases. Germline lookup yields CDR1 LGHNA and CDR2 YSLEER. The ends lost 1 base at V and 4 bases at J; junction bases unmatched: 4. The CDR3 spans 16 residues. CDR3 DNA: TGCGCCAGCAGCCAAGTAGGGACAGGGAATAATGAAAAACTGTTTTTT. Encoded protein: CASSQVGTGNNEKLFF.

Only a few counts were recorded for this clone. The chain has TRBV5-5 and TRBJ2-7; 11 positions agree with TRBD2. The ends lost 2 bases at V and 0 bases at J; junction bases unmatched: 4. Germline V lookup: CDR1 SGHKS, CDR2 YYEKEE (reference sequence). This CDR3 is built from 16 residues. The CDR3 DNA reads as TGTGCCAGCAGCTTAGAGGGGACTAGCGGCTCCTACGAGCAGTACTTC. Translation gives CASSLEGTSGSYEQYF. Combining the CDR3 with reference TRBV5-5 and TRBJ2-7 gives the whole variable domain DAGVTQSPTHLIKTRGQQVTLRCSPISGHKSVSWYQQVLGQGPQFIFQYYEKEERGRGNFPDRFSARQFPNYSSELNVNALLLGDSALYLCASSLEGTSGSYEQYFGPGTRLTVT.

This clone is categorized as medium-sized. The genes are TRBV5-6 and TRBJ2-1, with D possibly being TRBD2 (6 bases). Per the germline V gene, CDR1 is SGHDT and CDR2 is YYEEEE. The CDR3 is 15 residues long. V dropped 2 bases and J dropped 5 bases, with 14 bases sitting between them. CDR3 protein: CASSFRRGNNNEQFF. In nucleotides, the CDR3 is TGTGCCAGCAGCTTTCGACGCGGGAATAACAATGAGCAGTTCTTC. Filled out from reference TRBV5-6 and TRBJ2-1, the complete variable domain reads DAGVTQSPTHLIKTRGQQVTLRCSPKSGHDTVSWYQQALGQGPQFIFQYYEEEERQRGNFPDRFSGHQFPNYSSELNVNALLLGDSALYLCASSFRRGNNNEQFFGPGTRLTVL.

V is TRBV9 and J is TRBJ1-2, with 10 positions matching TRBD1. This CDR3 comprises 15 residues. Germline CDR1 is SGDLS and CDR2 is YYNGEE. V trimming: 3 bases; J trimming: 4 bases; junction bases outside the gene matches: 6. CDR3 in DNA: TGTGCCAGCAGCGACCGACAGGGGGCTTTCTATGGCTACACCTTC. Protein: CASSDRQGAFYGYTF.

The chain has TRBV9 and TRBJ2-7; tentative D call: TRBD2 (7 bases). CDR1 and CDR2 from the germline V gene are SGDLS and YYNGEE. V was cut by 5 bases and J by 3 bases, with 15 bases left in between. The CDR3 consists of 14 residues. CDR3 region: CASSYGGPGYEQYF. The CDR3 coding sequence is TGTGCCAGCAGTTACGGGGGGCCGGGCTACGAGCAGTACTTC.

The rearrangement uses TRBV27 and TRBJ1-5, with D tentatively TRBD1 (6 bases). The germline V and J ends were trimmed by 6 bases and 6 bases, with 18 bases remaining between them. Looked up from germline, CDR1 is MNHEY and CDR2 is SMNVEV (reference sequence). The CDR3 covers 15 residues. DNA of the CDR3: TGTGCCAGCAGGCCCACGGGGGCGGGGGGTCAGCCCCAGCATTTT. Residues: CASRPTGAGGQPQHF.

The chain recombines TRBV6-6 with TRBJ1-3; no clear D gene. This CDR3 comprises 13 residues. CDR1 and CDR2 from the germline V gene are MNHNY and SVGAGI (reference sequence). The V and J ends lost 7 bases and 6 bases respectively, with 13 bases between them. The CDR3 DNA reads TGTGCCAGCACGGAGAGGGCGGAAAACACCATATATTTT. Translated: CASTERAENTIYF.

CDR3 region: CASSQGESGNTIYF. Here the CDR3 DNA reads TGCGCCAGCAGCCAGGGGGAATCTGGAAACACCATATATTTT. The chain is built from TRBV4-1 and TRBJ1-3, with D tentatively TRBD1 (5 bases). The germline CDR1 and CDR2 sequences are MGHRA and YSYEKL. The CDR3 runs 14 residues. The ends were cut back, 3 bases at V and 1 base at J, with 7 bases in the middle.